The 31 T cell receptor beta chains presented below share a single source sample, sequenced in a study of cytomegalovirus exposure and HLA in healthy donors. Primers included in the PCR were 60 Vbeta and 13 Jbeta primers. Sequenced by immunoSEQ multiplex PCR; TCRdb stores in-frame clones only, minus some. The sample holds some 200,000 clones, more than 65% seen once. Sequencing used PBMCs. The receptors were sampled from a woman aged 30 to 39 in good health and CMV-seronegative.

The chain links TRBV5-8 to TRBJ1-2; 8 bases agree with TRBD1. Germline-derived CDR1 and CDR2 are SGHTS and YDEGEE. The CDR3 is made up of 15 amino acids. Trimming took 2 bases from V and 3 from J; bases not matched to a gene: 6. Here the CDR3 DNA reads TGTGCCAGCAGCTTCAGAGGACAGGGCTACTATGGCTACACCTTC. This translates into CASSFRGQGYYGYTF.

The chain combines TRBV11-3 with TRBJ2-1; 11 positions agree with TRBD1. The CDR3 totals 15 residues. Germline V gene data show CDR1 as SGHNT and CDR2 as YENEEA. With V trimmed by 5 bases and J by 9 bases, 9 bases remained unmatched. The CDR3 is CASSLPGQGVREQFF. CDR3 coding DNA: TGTGCCAGCAGCCTACCGGGACAGGGGGTTCGTGAGCAGTTCTTC.

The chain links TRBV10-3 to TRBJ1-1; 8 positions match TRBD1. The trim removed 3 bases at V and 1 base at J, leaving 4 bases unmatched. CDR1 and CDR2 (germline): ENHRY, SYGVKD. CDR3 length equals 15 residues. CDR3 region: CAISDSGTGNTEAFF. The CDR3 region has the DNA TGTGCCATCAGTGACTCGGGGACAGGGAACACTGAAGCTTTCTTT.

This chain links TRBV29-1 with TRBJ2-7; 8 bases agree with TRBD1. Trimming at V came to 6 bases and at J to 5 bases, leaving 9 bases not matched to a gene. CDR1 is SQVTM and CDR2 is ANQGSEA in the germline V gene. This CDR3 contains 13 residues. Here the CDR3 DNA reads TGCAGCGTGAAAAAAACAGGGGGACACGAGCAGTACTTC. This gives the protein CSVKKTGGHEQYF.

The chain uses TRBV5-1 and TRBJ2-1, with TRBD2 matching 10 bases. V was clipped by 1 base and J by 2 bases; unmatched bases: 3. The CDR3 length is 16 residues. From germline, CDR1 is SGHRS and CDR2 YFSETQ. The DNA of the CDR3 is TGCGCCAGCAGCTTGTTCACTAGCGGGGCCTACAATGAGCAGTTCTTC. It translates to CASSLFTSGAYNEQFF.

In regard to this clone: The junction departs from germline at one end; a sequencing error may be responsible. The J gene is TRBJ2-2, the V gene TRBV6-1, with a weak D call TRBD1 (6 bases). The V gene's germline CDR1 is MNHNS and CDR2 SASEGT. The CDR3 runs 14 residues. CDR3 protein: CASTELQGTGELFF. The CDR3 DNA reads TGTGCCAGCACTGAACTTCAGGGGACCGGGGAGCTGTTTTTT.

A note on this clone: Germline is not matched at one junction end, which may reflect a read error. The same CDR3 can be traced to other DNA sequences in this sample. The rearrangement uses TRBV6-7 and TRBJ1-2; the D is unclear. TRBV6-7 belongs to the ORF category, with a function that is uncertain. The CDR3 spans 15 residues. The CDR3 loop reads CASSPRGFANYGYTF. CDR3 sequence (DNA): TGTGCCAGCAGTCCCCGAGGTTTTGCTAACTATGGTTACACCTTC.

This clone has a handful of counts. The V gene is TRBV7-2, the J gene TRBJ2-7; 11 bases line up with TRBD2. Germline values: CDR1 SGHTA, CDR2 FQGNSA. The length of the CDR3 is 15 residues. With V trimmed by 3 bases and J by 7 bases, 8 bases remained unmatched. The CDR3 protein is CASSLGLAGGQEQYF. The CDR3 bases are TGTGCCAGCAGCTTGGGGTTAGCGGGAGGGCAGGAGCAGTACTTC.

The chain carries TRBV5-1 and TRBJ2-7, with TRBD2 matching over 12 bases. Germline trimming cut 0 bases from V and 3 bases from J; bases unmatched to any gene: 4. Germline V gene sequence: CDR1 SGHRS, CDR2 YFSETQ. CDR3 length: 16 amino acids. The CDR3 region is CASSLVGLAGLYEQYF. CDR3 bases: TGCGCCAGCAGCTTGGTAGGACTAGCGGGGCTCTACGAGCAGTACTTC.

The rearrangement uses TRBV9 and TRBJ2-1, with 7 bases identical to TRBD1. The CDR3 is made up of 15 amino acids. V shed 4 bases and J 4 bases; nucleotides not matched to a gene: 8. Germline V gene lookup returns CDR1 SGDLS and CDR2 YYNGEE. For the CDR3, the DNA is TGTGCCAGCAGCTCTTCCCGACAGGGATACAATGAGCAGTTCTTC. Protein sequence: CASSSSRQGYNEQFF.

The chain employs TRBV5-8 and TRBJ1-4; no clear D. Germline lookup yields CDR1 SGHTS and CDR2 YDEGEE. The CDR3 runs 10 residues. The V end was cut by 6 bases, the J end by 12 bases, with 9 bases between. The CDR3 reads CASTLRELFF. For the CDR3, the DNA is TGTGCCAGCACCCTTCGGGAACTGTTTTTT.

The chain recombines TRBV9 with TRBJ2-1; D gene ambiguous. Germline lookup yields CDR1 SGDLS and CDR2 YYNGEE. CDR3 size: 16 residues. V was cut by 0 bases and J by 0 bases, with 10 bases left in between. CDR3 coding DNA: TGTGCCAGCAGCGTAGCTGAGGTCCCCTCCTACAATGAGCAGTTCTTC. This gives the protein CASSVAEVPSYNEQFF.

The CDR3 protein is CASSEGQGRWTEAFF. The CDR3 DNA reads TGTGCCAGCAGTGAAGGGCAGGGGCGATGGACTGAAGCTTTCTTT. The rearrangement joins TRBV2 to TRBJ1-1; D may be TRBD1 (6 bases). Between the trimmed V and J ends, which lost 1 base and 5 bases, there was a span of 14 bases. The germline gives CDR1 SNHLY, CDR2 FYNNEI. This CDR3 is 15 amino acids long.

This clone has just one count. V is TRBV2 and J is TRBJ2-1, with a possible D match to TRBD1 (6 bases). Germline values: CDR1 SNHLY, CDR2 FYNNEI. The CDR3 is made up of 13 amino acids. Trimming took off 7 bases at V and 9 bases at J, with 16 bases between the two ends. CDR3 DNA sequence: TGTGCCAGCACTCAACACAGGGACGGTGAGCAGTTCTTC. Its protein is CASTQHRDGEQFF.

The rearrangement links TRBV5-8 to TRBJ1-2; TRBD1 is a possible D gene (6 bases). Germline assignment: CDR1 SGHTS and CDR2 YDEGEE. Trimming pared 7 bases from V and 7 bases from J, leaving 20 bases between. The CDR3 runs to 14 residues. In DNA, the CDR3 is TGTGCCAGCCCCCCCCGGGGGGGGGCTTGTGGCTACACCTTC. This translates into CASPPRGGACGYTF.

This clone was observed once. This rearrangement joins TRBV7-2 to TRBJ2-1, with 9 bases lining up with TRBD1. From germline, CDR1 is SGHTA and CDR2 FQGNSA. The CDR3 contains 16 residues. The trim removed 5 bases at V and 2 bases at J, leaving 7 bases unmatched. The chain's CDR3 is CASSPDGTGTYNEQFF. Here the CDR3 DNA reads TGTGCCAGCAGCCCAGATGGGACAGGGACCTACAATGAGCAGTTCTTC.

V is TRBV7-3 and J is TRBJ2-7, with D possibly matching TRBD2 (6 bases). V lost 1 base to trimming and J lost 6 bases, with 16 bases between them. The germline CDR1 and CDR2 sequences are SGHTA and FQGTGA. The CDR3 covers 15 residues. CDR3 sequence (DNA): TGTGCCAGCAGCTTAATGGCCGGGGGTTTCTCCGAGCAGTACTTC. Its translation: CASSLMAGGFSEQYF.

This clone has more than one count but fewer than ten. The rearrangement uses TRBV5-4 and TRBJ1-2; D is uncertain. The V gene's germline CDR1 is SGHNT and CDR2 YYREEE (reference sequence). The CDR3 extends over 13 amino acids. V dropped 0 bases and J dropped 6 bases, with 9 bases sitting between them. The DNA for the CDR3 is TGTGCCAGCAGCTTGGCTGGGCCCCATGGCTACACCTTC. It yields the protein CASSLAGPHGYTF.

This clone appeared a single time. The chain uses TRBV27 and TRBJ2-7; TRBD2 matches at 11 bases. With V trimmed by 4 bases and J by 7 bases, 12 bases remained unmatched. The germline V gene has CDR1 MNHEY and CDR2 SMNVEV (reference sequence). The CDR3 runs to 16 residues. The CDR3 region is CASSSSRTSGSGEQYF. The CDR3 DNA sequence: TGTGCCAGCAGTTCCTCGAGAACTAGCGGGAGTGGGGAGCAGTACTTC.

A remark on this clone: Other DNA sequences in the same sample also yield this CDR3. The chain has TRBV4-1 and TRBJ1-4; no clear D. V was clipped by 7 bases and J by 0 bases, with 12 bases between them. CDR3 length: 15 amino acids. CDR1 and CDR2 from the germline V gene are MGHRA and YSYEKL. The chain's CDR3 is CASNRGPATNEKLFF. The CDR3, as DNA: TGCGCCAGCAATCGAGGGCCGGCAACTAATGAAAAACTGTTTTTT.

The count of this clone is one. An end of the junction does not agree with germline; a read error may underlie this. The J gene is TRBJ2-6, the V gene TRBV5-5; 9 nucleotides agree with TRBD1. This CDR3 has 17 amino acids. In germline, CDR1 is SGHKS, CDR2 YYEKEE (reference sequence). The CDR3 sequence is CASTLTGGPSGANVLTF. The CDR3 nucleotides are TGTGCCAGCACCTTGACAGGGGGGCCCTCTGGGGCCAACGTCCTGACTTTC. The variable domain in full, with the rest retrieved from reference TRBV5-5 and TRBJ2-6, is DAGVTQSPTHLIKTRGQQVTLRCSPISGHKSVSWYQQVLGQGPQFIFQYYEKEERGRGNFPDRFSARQFPNYSSELNVNALLLGDSALYLCASTLTGGPSGANVLTFGAGSRLTVL.

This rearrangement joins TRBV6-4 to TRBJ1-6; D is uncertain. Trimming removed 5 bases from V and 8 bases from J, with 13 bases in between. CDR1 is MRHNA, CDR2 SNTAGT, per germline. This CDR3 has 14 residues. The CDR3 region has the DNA TGTGCCAGCAGTCGGGAGGTATTCGATTCACCCCTCCACTTT. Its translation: CASSREVFDSPLHF.

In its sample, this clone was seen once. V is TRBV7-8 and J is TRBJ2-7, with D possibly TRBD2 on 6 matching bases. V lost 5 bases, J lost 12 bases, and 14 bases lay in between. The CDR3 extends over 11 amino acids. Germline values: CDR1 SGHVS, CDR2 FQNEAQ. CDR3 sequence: CASSPGPGGYF. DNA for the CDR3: TGTGCCAGCAGCCCAGGCCCCGGGGGGTACTTC.

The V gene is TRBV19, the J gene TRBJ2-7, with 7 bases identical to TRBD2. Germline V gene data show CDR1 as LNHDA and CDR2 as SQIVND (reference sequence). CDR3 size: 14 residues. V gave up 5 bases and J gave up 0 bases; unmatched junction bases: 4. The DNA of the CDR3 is TGTGCCAGTAGTCTGGGGGAGGGCTCCTACGAGCAGTACTTC. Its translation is CASSLGEGSYEQYF.

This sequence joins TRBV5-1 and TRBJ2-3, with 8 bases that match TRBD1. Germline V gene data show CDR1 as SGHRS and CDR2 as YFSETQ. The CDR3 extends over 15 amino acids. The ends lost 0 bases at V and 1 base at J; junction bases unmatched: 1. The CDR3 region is CASSLEDRGTDTQYF. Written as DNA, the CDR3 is TGCGCCAGCAGCTTGGAGGACAGGGGCACAGATACGCAGTATTTT.

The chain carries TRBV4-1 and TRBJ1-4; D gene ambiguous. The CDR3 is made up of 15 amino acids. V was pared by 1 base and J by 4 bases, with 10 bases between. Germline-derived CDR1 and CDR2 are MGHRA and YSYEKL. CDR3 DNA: TGCGCCAGCAGCCAAGTGATAGGCGGTAATGAAAAACTGTTTTTT. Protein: CASSQVIGGNEKLFF.

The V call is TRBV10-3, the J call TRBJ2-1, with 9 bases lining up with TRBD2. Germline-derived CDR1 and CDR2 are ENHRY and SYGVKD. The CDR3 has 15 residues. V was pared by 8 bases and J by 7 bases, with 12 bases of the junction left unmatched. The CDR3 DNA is TGTGCCATCGGGATTAGCGGGAGAGGGAAGAATGAGCAGTTCTTC. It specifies CAIGISGRGKNEQFF.

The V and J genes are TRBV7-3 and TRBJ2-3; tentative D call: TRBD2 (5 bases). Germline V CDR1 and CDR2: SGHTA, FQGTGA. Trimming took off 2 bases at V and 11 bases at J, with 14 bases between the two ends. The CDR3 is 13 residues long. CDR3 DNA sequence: TGTGCCAGCAGCTTATTCGAGGGCCGGGAGCAGTATTTT. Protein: CASSLFEGREQYF.

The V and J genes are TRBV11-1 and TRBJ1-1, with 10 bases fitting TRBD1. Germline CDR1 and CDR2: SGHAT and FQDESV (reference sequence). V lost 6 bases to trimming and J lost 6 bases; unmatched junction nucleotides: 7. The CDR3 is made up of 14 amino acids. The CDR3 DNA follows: TGTGCCAGCAGTCGGGACAGGGGCTCACCTGAAGCTTTCTTT. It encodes CASSRDRGSPEAFF.

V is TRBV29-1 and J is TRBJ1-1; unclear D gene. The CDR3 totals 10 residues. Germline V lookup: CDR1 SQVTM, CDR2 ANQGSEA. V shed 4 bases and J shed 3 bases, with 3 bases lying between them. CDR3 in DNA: TGCAGCGTTGTCTACACTGAAGCTTTCTTT. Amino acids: CSVVYTEAFF.

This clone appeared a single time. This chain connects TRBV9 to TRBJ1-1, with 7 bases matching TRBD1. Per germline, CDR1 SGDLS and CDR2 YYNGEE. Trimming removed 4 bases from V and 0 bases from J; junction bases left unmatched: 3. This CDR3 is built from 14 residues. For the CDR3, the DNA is TGTGCCAGCAGCCCTACAGGGGTGAACACTGAAGCTTTCTTT. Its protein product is CASSPTGVNTEAFF.